Below are 27 T cell receptor beta chains sequenced from a single sample in a study of cytomegalovirus exposure and HLA in healthy donors. Sequencing was performed with immunoSEQ multiplex PCR; in TCRdb, only in-frame clones are kept and a portion is missing. The sample lists around 350,000 clones, 86% seen once, with about 0.8% in the top ten. The sequenced sample consisted of PBMCs. These receptors came from a woman aged 18 to 35 in good health and CMV-seronegative.

The J gene is TRBJ1-5, the V gene TRBV7-6; no reliable D call. Deletions cut 2 bases from V and 1 base from J, with 6 bases between. CDR1 and CDR2 (germline): SGHVS, FNYEAQ. The CDR3 runs to 14 residues. CDR3 region: CASSLRESNQPQHF. In nucleotides, the CDR3 is TGTGCCAGCAGCTTACGGGAAAGCAATCAGCCCCAGCATTTT.

This chain joins TRBV19 and TRBJ2-7; 14 bases map to TRBD2. From germline, CDR1 is LNHDA and CDR2 SQIVND (reference sequence). The CDR3 is made up of 15 amino acids. The ends lost 3 bases at V and 4 bases at J; junction bases unmatched: 2. The CDR3 here is CASSMGLAGAYEQYF. CDR3 in DNA: TGTGCCAGTAGTATGGGACTAGCGGGGGCATACGAGCAGTACTTC.

The chain combines TRBV7-9 with TRBJ1-1, with TRBD1 matching 7 bases. After removal of 1 base from V and 8 bases from J, the junction contained 1 base not matched to a gene. Looked up from germline, CDR1 is SEHNR and CDR2 is FQNEAQ (reference sequence). This CDR3 has 12 residues. The DNA for the CDR3 is TGTGCCAGCAGCTTAGGGACAGGAGAAGCTTTCTTT. Protein product: CASSLGTGEAFF.

This clone was seen only a few times. The rearrangement joins TRBV25-1 to TRBJ1-5; no clear D gene. In germline, CDR1 is MGHDK, CDR2 SYGVNS. The CDR3 covers 13 residues. V dropped 3 bases and J dropped 3 bases, with 6 bases sitting between them. The chain's CDR3 is CASSDDTNQPQHF. CDR3 coding DNA: TGTGCCAGCAGTGACGACACCAATCAGCCCCAGCATTTT. The entire variable domain, with the rest obtained from reference TRBV25-1 and TRBJ1-5, is as follows: EADIYQTPRYLVIGTGKKITLECSQTMGHDKMYWYQQDPGMELHLIHYSYGVNSTEKGDLSSESTVSRIRTEHFPLTLESARPSHTSQYLCASSDDTNQPQHFGDGTRLSIL.

The chain uses TRBV6-5 and TRBJ1-5, with D possibly matching TRBD1 (5 bases). Trimming removed 8 bases at V and 2 bases at J, with 13 bases between. Germline CDR1 and CDR2: MNHEY and SVGAGI. This CDR3 is 14 amino acids long. CDR3 DNA: TGTGCCAGCTCCGGGGGAATGGGCAATCAGCCCCAGCATTTT. Its protein product is CASSGGMGNQPQHF.

The CDR3 sequence is CASSLAGTASYGYTF. CDR3 nucleotide sequence: TGCGCCAGCAGCTTGGCCGGGACAGCCAGCTATGGCTACACCTTC. This chain joins TRBV5-1 and TRBJ1-2; 7 nucleotides match TRBD1. Losses at the gene ends were 0 bases for V and 4 bases for J; bases not matched to a gene: 6. CDR3 length: 15 residues. The V gene's germline CDR1 is SGHRS and CDR2 YFSETQ.

V and J are TRBV30 and TRBJ1-5; TRBD1 might be the D (5 bases). In germline, CDR1 is GTSNPN, CDR2 SVGIG (reference sequence). The CDR3 has 12 residues. The V end lost 0 bases, the J end lost 6 bases, and 6 bases lay between the germline ends. Here the CDR3 DNA reads TGTGCCTGGAGTGTAAGGGGTCAGCCCCAGCATTTT. Protein product: CAWSVRGQPQHF.

The chain joins TRBV6-5 to TRBJ2-1; 8 bases map to TRBD2. Germline V CDR1 and CDR2: MNHEY, SVGAGI. This CDR3 is built from 13 residues. J lost 10 bases, V lost 4 bases, and 6 bases had no gene match. The CDR3 reads CASSLLAAGEQFF. The CDR3 DNA reads TGTGCCAGCAGTTTACTAGCGGCTGGAGAGCAGTTCTTC.

The genes are TRBV27 and TRBJ2-7; 8 nucleotides agree with TRBD2. V was clipped by 6 bases and J by 3 bases; unmatched bases: 7. Per the germline V gene, CDR1 is MNHEY and CDR2 is SMNVEV (reference sequence). The CDR3 is 14 amino acids. CDR3: CASRSSGFFYEQYF. As DNA, the CDR3 is TGTGCCAGCAGGTCTAGCGGGTTCTTCTACGAGCAGTACTTC.

This clone was detected once. This chain connects TRBV5-4 to TRBJ1-4, with TRBD1 matching over 7 bases. After removal of 2 bases from V and 5 bases from J, the junction contained 3 bases not matched to a gene. This CDR3 has 14 amino acids. Germline loops: CDR1 SGHNT, CDR2 YYREEE (reference sequence). Written as DNA, the CDR3 is TGTGCCAGCAGCTTCGGGACAGAGAATGAAAAACTGTTTTTT. Its protein is CASSFGTENEKLFF.

In its sample, this clone was seen a few times. The chain is built from TRBV27 and TRBJ2-7; weak D call: TRBD1 (6 bases). The germline V gene has CDR1 MNHEY and CDR2 SMNVEV (reference sequence). V gave up 2 bases and J gave up 3 bases, with 8 bases separating them. The CDR3 consists of 13 residues. CDR3 sequence: CASSLVQGYEQYF. CDR3 coding DNA: TGTGCCAGCAGTTTAGTACAGGGCTACGAGCAGTACTTC.

This chain joins TRBV28 and TRBJ1-6, with a weak D call TRBD1 (5 bases). The CDR3 contains 14 residues. V was clipped by 5 bases and J by 9 bases, with 14 bases between them. Germline V lookup: CDR1 MDHEN, CDR2 SYDVKM. DNA of the CDR3: TGTGCCAGCAGTACAAGGGTGGGGGGTTCACCCCTCCACTTT. Translated, it gives CASSTRVGGSPLHF.

The chain uses TRBV6-5 and TRBJ2-7; 9 bases are shared with TRBD1. V lost 10 bases and J lost 4; bases outside the gene matches: 14. CDR1 is MNHEY and CDR2 is SVGAGI in the germline V gene. The CDR3 spans 15 residues. The CDR3 loop is CATGGIGTGIYEQYF. Here the CDR3 DNA reads TGTGCCACCGGAGGAATCGGGACAGGGATTTACGAGCAGTACTTC.

This chain links TRBV29-1 with TRBJ2-1, with D tentatively TRBD2 (7 bases). V lost 3 bases, J lost 12 bases, and 15 bases lay in between. There are 12 residues in the CDR3. The germline V gene has CDR1 SQVTM and CDR2 ANQGSEA. DNA of the CDR3: TGCAGCGTTGAGTTACAGGGAGGGGGGCAGTTCTTC. Its protein product is CSVELQGGGQFF.

This CDR3 is CAWSVGLAGGDEQFF. The CDR3 nucleotides are TGTGCCTGGAGTGTGGGTCTAGCGGGGGGGGATGAGCAGTTCTTC. The chain combines TRBV30 with TRBJ2-1; TRBD2 agrees at 12 bases. This CDR3 spans 15 amino acids. The J segment lost 8 bases and the V segment lost 0 bases, leaving 5 bases of the junction unmatched. The germline V gene encodes CDR1 GTSNPN and CDR2 SVGIG (reference sequence).

J is TRBJ2-3 and V is TRBV2; 10 bases line up with TRBD2. J was trimmed by 6 bases and V by 3 bases; bases with no gene match: 0. The CDR3 extends over 13 amino acids. Per the germline V gene, CDR1 is SNHLY and CDR2 is FYNNEI. The CDR3 DNA reads TGTGCCAGCAGTGAGGGACTAGCGGATACGCAGTATTTT. Translating it yields CASSEGLADTQYF.

The gene calls are TRBV5-1 and TRBJ2-1, with 10 positions matching TRBD1. The J segment lost 7 bases and the V segment lost 3 bases, leaving 10 bases of the junction unmatched. The CDR3 runs 16 residues. Germline V gene data show CDR1 as SGHRS and CDR2 as YFSETQ. CDR3 in DNA: TGCGCCAGCAGCTCAAAGACAGGGGGCACAGGGAATGAGCAGTTCTTC. This translates into CASSSKTGGTGNEQFF.

The chain recombines TRBV10-3 with TRBJ2-6; D unclear. Germline loops: CDR1 ENHRY, CDR2 SYGVKD. This CDR3 is built from 15 residues. V was shortened by 4 bases and J by 4 bases, with 11 bases between the two germline ends. CDR3 coding DNA: TGTGCCATCAGTGGGGCTGGGCCCGGGGCCAACGTCCTGACTTTC. Its protein product is CAISGAGPGANVLTF.

J is TRBJ1-5 and V is TRBV15, with 7 bases lining up with TRBD1. Trimming removed 3 bases from V and 8 bases from J; junction bases left unmatched: 4. Germline loops: CDR1 LNHNV, CDR2 YYDKDF (reference sequence). There are 13 residues in the CDR3. The CDR3 bases are TGTGCCACCAGCAGTTCCACAGGGGAGCCCCAGCATTTT. It is translated as CATSSSTGEPQHF.

The V call is TRBV7-2, the J call TRBJ2-1; TRBD2 is a possible D gene (5 bases). Germline V lookup: CDR1 SGHTA, CDR2 FQGNSA. V lost 4 bases and J 4 bases, leaving 14 bases between the germline ends. The CDR3 extends over 15 amino acids. Here the CDR3 DNA reads TGTGCCAGCAGCTCGGTACGAGGGTTTTACAATGAGCAGTTCTTC. The encoded protein is CASSSVRGFYNEQFF.

This clone has more than one count but fewer than ten. DNA for the CDR3: TGTGCCAGTAGTATAGGAGATCAGCCCCAGCATTTT. Its protein product is CASSIGDQPQHF. The rearrangement links TRBV19 to TRBJ1-5; D is unclear. The germline V and J ends were trimmed by 1 base and 5 bases, with 3 bases remaining between them. The CDR3 length is 12 residues. In germline, CDR1 is LNHDA, CDR2 SQIVND (reference sequence).

The chain links TRBV2 to TRBJ1-1, with 7 bases identical to TRBD1. The V gene end was trimmed by 6 bases and the J gene end by 2 bases; junction bases not matched to a gene: 12. CDR1 is SNHLY, CDR2 FYNNEI, per germline. The length of the CDR3 is 16 residues. CDR3 in amino acids: CASRGTATLINTEAFF. As DNA, the CDR3 is TGTGCCAGCAGGGGGACAGCGACCCTAATAAACACTGAAGCTTTCTTT. The full variable domain, its missing parts supplied by reference TRBV2 and TRBJ1-1, is EPEVTQTPSHQVTQMGQEVILRCVPISNHLYFYWYRQILGQKVEFLVSFYNNEISEKSEIFDDQFSVERPDGSNFTLKIRSTKLEDSAMYFCASRGTATLINTEAFFGQGTRLTVV.

As DNA, the CDR3 is TGTGCCAGCAGTTTGTATGGGACAGGGGCTGGCTACACCTTC. Protein: CASSLYGTGAGYTF. The chain links TRBV28 to TRBJ1-2, with 10 bases aligning to TRBD1. After removal of 3 bases from V and 7 bases from J, the junction contained 5 bases not matched to a gene. Germline V gene sequence: CDR1 MDHEN, CDR2 SYDVKM. The CDR3 loop spans 14 amino acids.

The rearrangement uses TRBV7-9 and TRBJ2-2; no reliable D call. Germline CDR1 and CDR2: SEHNR and FQNEAQ (reference sequence). The CDR3 has 15 amino acids. V lost 5 bases and J 1 base, leaving 11 bases between the germline ends. The CDR3 protein is CASSAQVWNTGELFF. As DNA, the CDR3 is TGTGCCAGCAGCGCTCAGGTGTGGAACACCGGGGAGCTGTTTTTT.

A word on this clone: A much larger clone lies a single base off, so this may be a read error. The chain is built from TRBV28 and TRBJ1-1; D unresolved. Trimming stripped 4 bases from V and 1 base from J, with 7 bases between. The CDR3 totals 13 residues. CDR1 is MDHEN and CDR2 is SYDVKM in the germline V gene. The DNA for the CDR3 is TGTGCCAGCAGTTGGGGAGAGAACACTGAAGCTTTCTTT. It encodes CASSWGENTEAFF. Full variable domain (missing parts from reference TRBV28 and TRBJ1-1): DVKVTQSSRYLVKRTGEKVFLECVQDMDHENMFWYRQDPGLGLRLIYFSYDVKMKEKGDIPEGYSVSREKKERFSLILESASTNQTSMYLCASSWGENTEAFFGQGTRLTVV.

V and J are TRBV27 and TRBJ1-2, with 8 bases matching TRBD1. V was clipped by 5 bases and J by 3 bases; unmatched bases: 8. The CDR3 consists of 15 residues. The germline gives CDR1 MNHEY, CDR2 SMNVEV (reference sequence). CDR3 sequence reads: CASSGLTGAHYGYTF. The CDR3, as DNA: TGTGCCAGCAGTGGGTTGACAGGGGCTCACTATGGCTACACCTTC.

The gene calls are TRBV6-4 and TRBJ1-6; 9 bases agree with TRBD1. The trim removed 2 bases at V and 7 bases at J, leaving 0 bases unmatched. There are 14 residues in the CDR3. The germline gives CDR1 MRHNA, CDR2 SNTAGT. The CDR3 sequence is CASSDGTGNSPLHF. The CDR3 nucleotides are TGTGCCAGCAGTGACGGGACAGGGAATTCACCCCTCCACTTT.